This TCR beta chain was observed in a study of cytomegalovirus exposure and HLA in healthy donors. Study results and limitations: Among TCR sequences, most were rare, though some public TCRs appeared in many donors.

This CDR3 comprises 13 residues. V lost 4 bases and J 6 bases, leaving 13 bases between the germline ends. CDR1 is SGHDT, CDR2 YYEEEE, per germline. Details on this clone: The antigen is unknown.

In the PCR, 60 Vbeta and 13 Jbeta primers were used. Using immunoSEQ multiplex PCR, the repertoire was profiled, and TCRdb retains in-frame clones only, with some absent. This table has about 190,000 clones, roughly three quarters appearing once. The chain is built from TRBV5-6 and TRBJ1-1; D possibly corresponds to TRBD1 (5 bases). Input material: PBMCs. This TCR came from a woman under 30 in good health and CMV-seronegative. This chain's CDR3 is CASSPFSGAEAFF. The CDR3 DNA sequence: TGTGCCAGCAGCCCCTTCTCGGGGGCTGAAGCTTTCTTT.